These 20 T cell receptor beta chains originate from one sample sequenced in a study of identical twins. TCRdb ran MiXCR on the 5' RACE reads and lists one entry per CDR3 protein. The sample has a few hundred thousand distinct CDR3 sequences, approximately 16% seen once. Separately, the same data were catalogued under a study of yellow fever vaccine responses in identical twins.

Sample: CD4+ T cells sorted from blood. The source of these receptors is a woman aged 18-29 years in good health.

This clonotype was observed a handful of times. The chain employs TRBV10-3 and TRBJ1-1; a weak D match, TRBD1 (6 bases). Trimming cost V 6 bases and J 1 base, with 12 bases left between them. CDR1 is ENHRY, CDR2 SYGVKD, per germline. The length of the CDR3 is 14 residues. In nucleotides, the CDR3 is TGTGCCATCAGCGAAACGGGACAGAACACTGAAGCTTTCTTT. Amino acid sequence: CAISETGQNTEAFF.

This clonotype was detected only a few times. V usage is TRBV5-1 and J usage is TRBJ2-2; 8 nucleotides match TRBD2. J lost 1 base, V lost 2 bases, and 7 bases had no gene match. This CDR3 contains 17 residues. CDR1 is SGHRS, CDR2 YFSETQ, per germline. CDR3 nucleotide sequence: TGCGCCAGCAGCTTATCCGGGACTAGAGTGAACACCGGGGAGCTGTTTTTT. Translated, it gives CASSLSGTRVNTGELFF.

The rearrangement links TRBV5-1 to TRBJ2-5; D is perhaps TRBD1 or TRBD2 (5 bases each). V shed 0 bases and J shed 2 bases, with 11 bases lying between them. The CDR3 consists of 15 residues. The V gene's germline CDR1 is SGHRS and CDR2 YFSETQ. CDR3 sequence (DNA): TGCGCCAGCAGCTTGGCTCCGGGACCTCAAGAGACCCAGTACTTC. Residues: CASSLAPGPQETQYF.

J is TRBJ2-7 and V is TRBV5-5, with TRBD1 identical over 7 bases. The CDR3 runs to 13 residues. Per the germline V gene, CDR1 is SGHKS and CDR2 is YYEKEE (reference sequence). Trimming at V came to 4 bases and at J to 3 bases, leaving 4 bases not matched to a gene. In DNA, the CDR3 is TGTGCCAGCAGCAAGGGACAGATCTACGAGCAGTACGTC. This encodes CASSKGQIYEQYV.

This clonotype was recorded a few times. The rearrangement joins TRBV7-9 to TRBJ1-1; TRBD1 might be the D (6 bases). Germline-derived CDR1 and CDR2 are SEHNR and FQNEAQ (reference sequence). Trimming cost V 1 base and J 1 base, with 10 bases left between them. This CDR3 is built from 15 residues. CDR3 amino acids: CASSLVQGRNTEAFF. CDR3 bases: TGTGCCAGCAGCTTAGTACAGGGTCGGAACACTGAAGCTTTCTTT.

This clonotype occurred a few times. The rearrangement links TRBV7-2 to TRBJ1-1; D is perhaps TRBD1 (6 bases). Germline CDR1 is SGHTA and CDR2 is FQGNSA. The CDR3 covers 14 residues. V lost 8 bases to trimming and J lost 5 bases, with 18 bases between them. CDR3 sequence (DNA): TGTGCCAGCGCGGTCATTGGGGGCCCGACTGAAGCTTTCTTT. Its protein is CASAVIGGPTEAFF.

The rearrangement uses TRBV3-1 and TRBJ2-5; 7 nucleotides line up with TRBD2. V lost 1 base, J lost 1 base, and 6 bases stayed unmatched. Germline V gives CDR1 LGHDT, CDR2 YNNKEL (reference sequence). The CDR3 spans 16 residues. The CDR3 nucleotides are TGTGCCAGCAGCCAAGTCGGAGCGGGGAGCCAAGAGACCCAGTACTTC. Translation: CASSQVGAGSQETQYF.

The CDR3 nucleotides read TGTGCCAGCAGCTCATGGACTAGCGGGTACGGCACAGATACGCAGTATTTT. This translates into CASSSWTSGYGTDTQYF. V usage is TRBV7-9 and J usage is TRBJ2-3; TRBD2 agrees at 11 bases. The CDR3 has 17 amino acids. V lost 4 bases to trimming and J lost 1 base; unmatched junction nucleotides: 7. Germline V gives CDR1 SEHNR, CDR2 FQNEAQ (reference sequence). The variable domain in full, with the rest retrieved from reference TRBV7-9 and TRBJ2-3, is DTGVSQNPRHKITKRGQNVTFRCDPISEHNRLYWYRQTLGQGPEFLTYFQNEAQLEKSRLLSDRFSAERPKGSFSTLEIQRTEQGDSAMYLCASSSWTSGYGTDTQYFGPGTRLTVL.

This clonotype was seen more than once but under ten times. CDR3 sequence: CASSYGVEETQYF. CDR3 DNA sequence: TGTGCCAGCAGTTACGGGGTTGAAGAGACCCAGTACTTC. The chain couples TRBV6-5 to TRBJ2-5, with D unresolved. The germline V and J ends were trimmed by 2 bases and 3 bases, with 7 bases remaining between them. This CDR3 has 13 residues. Germline-derived CDR1 and CDR2 are MNHEY and SVGAGI.

The genes are TRBV3-1 and TRBJ2-1, with D unclear. The CDR3 has 14 amino acids. The germline CDR1 and CDR2 sequences are LGHDT and YNNKEL (reference sequence). Trimming removed 1 base from V and 3 bases from J, with 7 bases in between. The CDR3 DNA reads TGTGCCAGCAGCCAAGTATTGGACTACAATGAGCAGTTCTTC. Its protein product is CASSQVLDYNEQFF.

In its sample, this clonotype was seen a few times. The V and J genes are TRBV5-1 and TRBJ2-1; the D call may be TRBD1 or TRBD2 (5 bases each). Trimming cost V 4 bases and J 13 bases, with 12 bases left between them. The CDR3 sequence is 11 residues long. Germline CDR1 and CDR2: SGHRS and YFSETQ. Written as DNA, the CDR3 is TGCGCCAGCAGCACTGGGACCGCACAGTTCTTC. This encodes CASSTGTAQFF. Full variable domain (missing parts from reference TRBV5-1 and TRBJ2-1): KAGVTQTPRYLIKTRGQQVTLSCSPISGHRSVSWYQQTPGQGLQFLFEYFSETQRNKGNFPGRFSGRQFSNSRSEMNVSTLELGDSALYLCASSTGTAQFFGPGTRLTVL.

J is TRBJ2-7 and V is TRBV11-3; 9 bases fit TRBD2. Trimming cost V 7 bases and J 0 bases; bases outside gene matches: 10. The CDR3 loop spans 16 amino acids. Germline V gene data show CDR1 as SGHNT and CDR2 as YENEEA. The CDR3 DNA reads as TGTGCCAGCAATGAAAAAGCGGGAGGTTACTCCTACGAGCAGTACTTC. This gives the protein CASNEKAGGYSYEQYF.

The chain links TRBV4-2 to TRBJ2-5; D is unclear. Germline values: CDR1 LGHNA, CDR2 YNFKEQ. CDR3 size: 14 residues. V was trimmed by 1 base and J by 2 bases, leaving 8 bases between them. CDR3: CASSQVGSQETQYF. DNA for the CDR3: TGTGCCAGCAGCCAAGTAGGGTCTCAAGAGACCCAGTACTTC.

This clonotype came up a few times. This chain connects TRBV13 to TRBJ2-5; unclear D gene. The V gene's germline CDR1 is PRHDT and CDR2 FYEKMQ (reference sequence). V lost 5 bases, J lost 1 base, and 8 bases lay in between. The CDR3 is made up of 13 amino acids. The CDR3 sequence: CASSKDGQETQYF. Written as DNA, the CDR3 is TGTGCCAGCAGCAAGGACGGCCAAGAGACCCAGTACTTC.

V gene TRBV12-3 or TRBV12-4 combines with J gene TRBJ1-1; D remains unclear. This CDR3 is built from 10 residues. Trimming took off 3 bases at V and 7 bases at J, with 3 bases between the two ends. CDR3 DNA sequence: TGTGCCAGCAGTTTGGGTGAAGCTTTCTTT. Translated, it gives CASSLGEAFF.

This rearrangement joins TRBV20-1 to TRBJ2-3; D might be TRBD1 (5 bases). V shed 8 bases and J shed 4 bases, with 16 bases lying between them. The germline V gene encodes CDR1 DFQATT and CDR2 SNEGSKA (reference sequence). The CDR3 sequence is 13 residues long. The CDR3: CSSLSPRADTQYF. CDR3 bases: TGCAGTAGCCTCAGCCCCAGGGCAGATACGCAGTATTTT.

In its sample, this clonotype was seen a few times. V gene TRBV6-1 combines with J gene TRBJ1-5, with a tentative D call TRBD1 (5 bases). The CDR3 contains 16 residues. V was clipped by 4 bases and J by 4 bases, with 17 bases between them. Germline V gene data show CDR1 as MNHNS and CDR2 as SASEGT. CDR3 sequence (DNA): TGTGCCAGCAGTGCCCCACGTGGGGACCCGAATCAGCCCCAGCATTTT. It translates to CASSAPRGDPNQPQHF.

This clonotype was seen a few times. The V and J genes are TRBV2 and TRBJ1-6, with 9 bases matching TRBD1. The CDR3 has 15 residues. Trimming took 4 bases from V and 7 from J; bases not matched to a gene: 5. CDR1 and CDR2 (germline): SNHLY, FYNNEI. The CDR3 spells CASSGDRVGNSPLHF. CDR3 bases: TGTGCCAGCAGTGGGGACAGGGTCGGCAATTCACCCCTCCACTTT.

This clonotype was detected a few times. The chain employs TRBV12-3 or TRBV12-4 and TRBJ1-1; perhaps TRBD1 as D (6 bases). Trimming left V 6 bases short and J 4 bases short, with 18 bases between. The CDR3 runs to 15 residues. CDR3 DNA sequence: TGTGCCAGCAGCCCTCAACAGGGAAAGTCCACTGAAGCTTTCTTT. Its protein is CASSPQQGKSTEAFF.

The rearrangement links TRBV10-3 to TRBJ2-2; TRBD2 matches 9 bases. Trimming at V came to 7 bases and at J to 6 bases, leaving 6 bases not matched to a gene. The germline CDR1 and CDR2 sequences are ENHRY and SYGVKD. The CDR3 is made up of 14 amino acids. CDR3: CAIKAGGLAGELFF. The CDR3 bases are TGTGCCATCAAGGCGGGAGGGTTGGCCGGGGAGCTGTTTTTT.